This T cell receptor beta chain was identified in a study of T cell repertoires in cytomegalovirus infection. Each CDR3 protein gets one entry after TCRdb re-called the reads with MiXCR. The sample consists of around 490,000 distinct CDR3 sequences, about 26% of them appearing once. The CDR3 sequence is 15 residues long. Trimming removed 5 bases at V and 0 bases at J, with 10 bases between. CDR1 and CDR2 (germline): SGHTA, FQGNSA. This clonotype was picked up many times. Antigen unknown. Regarding the study as a whole: Ex vivo responses were dominated by HLA-C-restricted CMV-specific TCR beta clonotypes.

The source is a human donor in good health (CMV status not recorded). Some clones in this sample may be carry-over from other donors' samples. The chain uses TRBV7-2 and TRBJ2-2, with D maybe TRBD2 (6 bases). Specimen: PBMCs. CDR3 region: CASSRGLSNTGELFF. CDR3 in DNA: TGTGCCAGCAGCCGTGGACTATCGAACACCGGGGAGCTGTTTTTT.